Here is one T cell receptor beta chain with its context. This sample stems from a study of blood T cell repertoires in COVID-19. Study-wide background: Samples of COVID-19 (acute and convalescent) were obtained from the United States, Italy and Spain. Nucleic acid was either cDNA or gDNA, and it came from T cells, B-cell-depleted T cells, or PBMCs.

Original data processing: Amplified reference gene primers provided the basis for estimating nucleated cell counts. TCRdb's table, derived via immunoSEQ multiplex PCR, lists solely in-frame clones and lacks some. Clone size and the V and J calls come from that table; the DNA yielded D and trimming. Counted here are over 150,000 clones, about four fifths occurring once; the ten biggest clones make up around a fifth. The TCR sequence derives from a woman aged 70-85 years who had recovered from COVID-19. Sequenced: peripheral blood.

In DNA, the CDR3 is TGTGCCAGCAGCCAAGATCTTGCTAGCGGACTAGCCAAAAACATTCAGTACTTC. It yields the protein CASSQDLASGLAKNIQYF. The chain carries TRBV3-1 (or the pseudogene TRBV3-2) and TRBJ2-4; TRBD2 matches at 7 bases. In germline, CDR1 is LGHDT, CDR2 YNNKEL (reference sequence). The CDR3 sequence is 18 residues long. Germline trimming cut 0 bases from V and 0 bases from J; bases unmatched to any gene: 8.